A selection of T cell receptor beta chains follows, all from one sample in a study of human T cells and chemical hapten exposure. Each CDR3 protein is one row after TCRdb ran MiXCR on the RACE reads. The table lists about 90,000 distinct CDR3 sequences, about 10% of them singletons. Source: whole blood, taken in connection with sensitization to the hapten diphenylcyclopropenone (DPC). These receptors were collected from a man aged 40-55 years with alopecia areata. Some clones in this sample may be carry-over from other donors' samples. Each CDR3 is given with its conserved first and last residue.

j_call | cdr3_length | v_call | cdr3_aa
TRBJ1-5 | 15 | TRBV28 | CASSPRTGGGQPQHF
TRBJ2-4 | 13 | TRBV2 | CASMPSAKNIQYF
TRBJ2-6 | 13 | TRBV29-1 | CSVEDSGANVLTF
TRBJ2-1 | 17 | TRBV27 | CASSSLGGQYLGNEQFF
TRBJ2-5 | 14 | TRBV19 | CATALSLGEETQYF
TRBJ1-4 | 14 | TRBV7-2 | CASSLGQGLEKLFF
TRBJ2-3 | 15 | TRBV12-3/TRBV12-4 | CASRPAGGPPDTQYF
TRBJ1-3 | 15 | TRBV7-9 | CASSSMTVSGNTIYF
TRBJ2-7 | 17 | TRBV7-7 | CASSLMGPGQGTHEQYF
TRBJ1-5 | 16 | TRBV5-4 | CASSLQGSGGNQPQHF
TRBJ2-1 | 15 | TRBV28 | CASLQGTGKSNEQFF
TRBJ2-5 | 13 | TRBV18 | CASSPQQEETQYF
TRBJ2-2 | 17 | TRBV11-2 | CASTPGIGGWNTGELFF
TRBJ2-3 | 13 | TRBV12-3/TRBV12-4 | CASSLQYRYTQYF
TRBJ1-1 | 16 | TRBV18 | CASSPLPGQGDTEAFF
TRBJ2-7 | 15 | TRBV6-5 | CASRGGLAGVYEQYF
TRBJ2-3 | 14 | TRBV10-3 | CAISAGVTADTQYF
TRBJ2-4 | 17 | TRBV6-5 | CASSHYSLDGAKNIQYF
TRBJ2-1 | 15 | TRBV7-9 | CASSPPRALNNEQFF
TRBJ2-1 | 15 | TRBV28 | CASSPALAGLNEQFF
TRBJ2-5 | 12 | TRBV29-1 | CSVTGGGETQYF
TRBJ2-7 | 16 | TRBV7-6 | CASSLGSGGSPNEQYF
TRBJ1-3 | 18 | TRBV11-2 | CASSQIQGGFYSGNTIYF
TRBJ2-7 | 12 | TRBV28 | CASSVQSYEQYF
TRBJ2-3 | 18 | TRBV20-1 | CSARRPSWKRGEWDTQYF
TRBJ1-4 | 12 | TRBV20-1 | CSAPGGGEKLFF
TRBJ2-1 | 18 | TRBV19 | CASSIFGGQGKGNNEQFF
TRBJ1-5 | 14 | TRBV19 | CASTPKISNQPQHF
TRBJ1-5 | 13 | TRBV2 | CASSGTSNQPQHF
TRBJ1-4 | 16 | TRBV7-2 | CASSTRQIATNEKLFF
TRBJ2-3 | 14 | TRBV7-2 | CASSLAGGRDTQYF
TRBJ1-1 | 16 | TRBV20-1 | CSARFRSFIMNTEAFF
TRBJ1-1 | 15 | TRBV6-1 | CASSEVSAGNAEAFF
TRBJ2-3 | 15 | TRBV20-1 | CSAINGLVSTDTQYF
TRBJ2-4 | 16 | TRBV25-1 | CASSDGTGEAKNIQYF
TRBJ2-1 | 15 | TRBV6-2/TRBV6-3 | CASSSYTSGSNEQFF
TRBJ1-5 | 16 | TRBV3-1 | CASSRSTGLGNQPQHF